This T cell receptor (beta chain) was retrieved from a study of blood T cell repertoires in COVID-19. About the study: Both acute and convalescent COVID-19 samples were obtained from the United States, Italy and Spain. T cells, B-cell-depleted T cells, or PBMCs provided the cDNA or gDNA that served as material.

The CDR3 totals 16 residues. The V and J ends lost 2 bases and 6 bases, in that order; junction bases with no gene match: 7. Germline loops: CDR1 MGHRA, CDR2 YSYEKL. Per the original methods: Scientists estimated how many nucleated cells there were by amplifying reference gene primers. Libraries were prepared by immunoSEQ multiplex PCR; TCRdb keeps only in-frame clonotypes and omits some of them. V, J and clone size were drawn from that table, and D and trimming were deduced from the DNA. Of around 210,000 clones in the sample, over 60% were seen once. Sample: peripheral blood. This receptor was obtained from a woman aged 70-85 years with acute or convalescent COVID-19. The chain uses TRBV4-1 and TRBJ2-1; 10 nucleotides match TRBD2. Here the CDR3 DNA reads TGCGCCAGCAGCCAACATCTAGCGGGAGCTTTCAATGAGCAGTTCTTC. Translating gives CASSQHLAGAFNEQFF.